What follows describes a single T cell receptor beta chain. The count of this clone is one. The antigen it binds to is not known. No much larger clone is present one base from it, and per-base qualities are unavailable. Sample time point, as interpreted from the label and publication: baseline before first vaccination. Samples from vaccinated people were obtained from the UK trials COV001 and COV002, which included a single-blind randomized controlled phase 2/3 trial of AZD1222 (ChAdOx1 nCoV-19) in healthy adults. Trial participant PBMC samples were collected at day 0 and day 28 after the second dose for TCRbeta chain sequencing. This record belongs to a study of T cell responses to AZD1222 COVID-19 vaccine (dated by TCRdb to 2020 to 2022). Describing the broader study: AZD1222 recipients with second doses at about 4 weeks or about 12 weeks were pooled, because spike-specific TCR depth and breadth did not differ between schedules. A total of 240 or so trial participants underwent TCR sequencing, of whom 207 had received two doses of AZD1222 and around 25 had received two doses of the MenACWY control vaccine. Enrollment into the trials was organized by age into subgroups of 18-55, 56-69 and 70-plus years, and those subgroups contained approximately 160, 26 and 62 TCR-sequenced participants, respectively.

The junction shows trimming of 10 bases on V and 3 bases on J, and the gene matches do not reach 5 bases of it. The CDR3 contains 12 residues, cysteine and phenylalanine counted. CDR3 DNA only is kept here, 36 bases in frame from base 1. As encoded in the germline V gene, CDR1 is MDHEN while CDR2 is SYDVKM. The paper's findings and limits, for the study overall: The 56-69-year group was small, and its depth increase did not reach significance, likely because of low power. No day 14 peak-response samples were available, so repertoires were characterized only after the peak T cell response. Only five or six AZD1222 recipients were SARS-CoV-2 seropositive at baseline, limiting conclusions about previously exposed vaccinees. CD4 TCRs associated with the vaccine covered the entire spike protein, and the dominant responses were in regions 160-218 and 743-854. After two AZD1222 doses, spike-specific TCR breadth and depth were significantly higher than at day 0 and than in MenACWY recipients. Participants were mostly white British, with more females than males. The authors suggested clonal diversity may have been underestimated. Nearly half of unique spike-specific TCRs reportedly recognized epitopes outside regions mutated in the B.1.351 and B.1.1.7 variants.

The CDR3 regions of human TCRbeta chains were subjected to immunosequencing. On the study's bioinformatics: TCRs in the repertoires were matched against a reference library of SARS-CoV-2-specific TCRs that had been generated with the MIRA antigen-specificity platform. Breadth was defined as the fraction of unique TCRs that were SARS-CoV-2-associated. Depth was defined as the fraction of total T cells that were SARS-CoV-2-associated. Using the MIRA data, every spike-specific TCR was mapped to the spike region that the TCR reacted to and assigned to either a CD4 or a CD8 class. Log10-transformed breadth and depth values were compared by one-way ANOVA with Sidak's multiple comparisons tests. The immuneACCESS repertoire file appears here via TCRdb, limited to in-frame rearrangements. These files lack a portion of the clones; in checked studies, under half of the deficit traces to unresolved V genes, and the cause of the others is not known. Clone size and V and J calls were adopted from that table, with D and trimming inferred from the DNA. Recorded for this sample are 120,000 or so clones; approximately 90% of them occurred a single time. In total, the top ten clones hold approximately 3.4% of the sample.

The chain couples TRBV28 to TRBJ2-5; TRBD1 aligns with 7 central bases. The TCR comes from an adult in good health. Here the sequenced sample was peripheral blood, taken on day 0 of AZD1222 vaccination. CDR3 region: CATKTGKETQYF. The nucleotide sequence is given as TGTGCCACCAAGACAGGGAAAGAGACCCAGTACTTC. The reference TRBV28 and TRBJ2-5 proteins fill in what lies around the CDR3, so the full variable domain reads DVKVTQSSRYLVKRTGEKVFLECVQDMDHENMFWYRQDPGLGLRLIYFSYDVKMKEKGDIPEGYSVSREKKERFSLILESASTNQTSMYLCATKTGKETQYFGPGTRLLVL.